These T cell receptor beta chains were read from a single sample in a study of cytomegalovirus exposure and HLA in healthy donors. Measured with immunoSEQ multiplex PCR; TCRdb has only the in-frame clones, and not every one. There are roughly 180,000 clones in the sample; approximately 84% occur only once, and 0.26% lies in the top ten. The sequencing input was PBMCs. These TCRs come from a boy between 10 and 17 years old in good health and CMV-seronegative. The CDR3 runs from the conserved cysteine through the conserved F or W. D genes are given only for firm matches. Size is stated for part of the rows, as once, few or many counts, or as a class when the clone is expanded.

D gene	J gene	V gene	clone size	CDR3 DNA	CDR3 protein
TRBD1	TRBJ1-1	TRBV7-2	.	TGTGCCAGCAGCTTAGCTAGGACAGGTAACACTGAAGCTTTCTTT	CASSLARTGNTEAFF
.	TRBJ2-1	TRBV5-4	.	TGTGCCAGCAGCGCGGGACGCTACAATGAGCAGTTCTTC	CASSAGRYNEQFF
TRBD1	TRBJ2-3	TRBV29-1	.	TGCAGCGTCACAGGGGGCGCGGGAGATACGCAGTATTTT	CSVTGGAGDTQYF
TRBD2	TRBJ2-5	TRBV29-1	.	TGCAGCGTTCCTCACCGGCTAGCGGGGCAAGAGACCCAGTACTTC	CSVPHRLAGQETQYF
.	TRBJ2-3	TRBV7-2	.	TGTGCCAGCAGCTTAGTCCCTAGCACAGATACGCAGTATTTT	CASSLVPSTDTQYF
TRBD2	TRBJ2-3	TRBV5-8	.	TGTGCCAGCAGCTTCCCGCGACTAGCGGGCTGGACAGATACGCAGTATTTT	CASSFPRLAGWTDTQYF
.	TRBJ1-6	TRBV6-4	.	TGTGCCCGCGAGGTGGAGTTTTCACCCCTCCACTTT	CAREVEFSPLHF
.	TRBJ2-7	TRBV12-5	.	TGTGCTAGTGGCGGGGGAGAGACCTACGAGCAGTACTTC	CASGGGETYEQYF
.	TRBJ1-2	TRBV29-1	.	TGCAGCGTTGAGTGGGGAGGGGCCGGAGGCTACACCTTC	CSVEWGGAGGYTF
TRBD1	TRBJ1-1	TRBV19	.	TGTGCCAGTAGTATAAAGGGGGCGTACGCTGAAGCTTTCTTT	CASSIKGAYAEAFF
TRBD1	TRBJ1-5	TRBV5-6	.	TGTGCCAGCAGCGCCGGGACAGGGGTGGGCCAGCCCCAGCATTTT	CASSAGTGVGQPQHF
.	TRBJ2-7	TRBV5-1	.	TGCGCCAGCACTAAGTCAGGCTCCTACGAGCAGTACTTC	CASTKSGSYEQYF
.	TRBJ1-1	TRBV20-1	.	TGCAGTGCTAGGCAGGGCACTGAAGCTTTCTTT	CSARQGTEAFF
.	TRBJ1-3	TRBV7-2	.	TGTGCCAGCAGGCCGACAGAACACTCTGGAAACACCATATATTTT	CASRPTEHSGNTIYF
TRBD1	TRBJ2-7	TRBV18	.	TGTGCCAGCTCACCACTATTCAGTGCGTGGACAGGATCCGCAGACTACGAGCAGTACTTC	CASSPLFSAWTGSADYEQYF
TRBD1	TRBJ1-3	TRBV15	few	TGTGCCACCAGCAGGGACAGGTGGGCTGGAAACACCATATATTTT	CATSRDRWAGNTIYF
.	TRBJ2-7	TRBV23-1	once	TGCGCCAGCAGTCCCCGGGGATGCGAGCAGTACTTC	CASSPRGCEQYF
TRBD1	TRBJ1-2	TRBV5-1	.	TGCGCCAGCAGCTTGGGATTGGGACAGGGGAATTATGGCTACACCTTC	CASSLGLGQGNYGYTF
.	TRBJ1-1	TRBV25-1	.	TGTGCCAGCAGTGATAATCCCTTAACTGAAGCTTTCTTT	CASSDNPLTEAFF
.	TRBJ1-2	TRBV27	.	TGTGCCAGCAGTTTAAGGGGCCTATCCTATGGCTACACCTTC	CASSLRGLSYGYTF
.	TRBJ1-4	TRBV5-1	.	TGCGCCAGCAGCTTGGGACGGAGGACCTATGAAAAACTGTTTTTT	CASSLGRRTYEKLFF
.	TRBJ2-4	TRBV6-1	.	TGTGCCAGCAGTGCCCTCTTAGGGGTTGGGTTCAGCAAAAACATTCAGTACTTC	CASSALLGVGFSKNIQYF
.	TRBJ2-1	TRBV25-1	once	TGTGCCAGCAGTCCCCTGTACTTTAACAATGAGCAGTTCTTC	CASSPLYFNNEQFF
TRBD1	TRBJ1-4	TRBV5-4	.	TGTGCCAGCTCCCGGGACAGTGAAAAACTGTTTTTT	CASSRDSEKLFF